The clone carrying this T cell receptor (beta chain) has just one count. Its antigen is not identified. The junction had 6 bases not matched to a gene; V was cut back by 3 bases and J by 2 bases. Per the germline V gene, CDR1 is SGHRS and CDR2 is YFSETQ. The CDR3 contains 15 residues. This record belongs to a study of immune evolution from preneoplasia to lung adenocarcinoma. Study-level results: Clonality was highest in normal lung, lower in later-stage lesions apparently. From normal lung to invasive adenocarcinoma, top clone frequencies appeared to decrease.

Patient tissue came from resections in Japan or China, 2014–2017. Two lung cancer pathologists independently confirmed each histologic diagnosis. Assay used: immunoSEQ multiplex PCR; TCRdb lists only in-frame clones, some missing. The sample records about 3,000 clones, about four fifths being singletons. The source is a person aged 65-85 years with lung adenocarcinoma. The sample consisted of FFPE adjacent normal lung tissue. This sequence joins TRBV5-1 and TRBJ2-7; 9 bases map to TRBD2. CDR3 in amino acids: CASSWGLAQPYEQYF. The CDR3 DNA reads TGCGCCAGCAGCTGGGGACTAGCCCAACCCTACGAGCAGTACTTC. Combining the CDR3 with reference TRBV5-1 and TRBJ2-7 gives the whole variable domain KAGVTQTPRYLIKTRGQQVTLSCSPISGHRSVSWYQQTPGQGLQFLFEYFSETQRNKGNFPGRFSGRQFSNSRSEMNVSTLELGDSALYLCASSWGLAQPYEQYFGPGTRLTVT.